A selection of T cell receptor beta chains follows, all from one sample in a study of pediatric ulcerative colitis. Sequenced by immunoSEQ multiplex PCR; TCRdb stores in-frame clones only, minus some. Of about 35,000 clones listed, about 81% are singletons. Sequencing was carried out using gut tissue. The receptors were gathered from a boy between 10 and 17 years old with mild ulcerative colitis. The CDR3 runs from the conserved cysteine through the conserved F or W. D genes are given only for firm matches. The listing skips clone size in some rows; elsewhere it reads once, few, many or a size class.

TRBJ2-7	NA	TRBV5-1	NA	TGCGCCAGCAGCCCACCCCCCTACGAGCAGTACTTC	CASSPPPYEQYF
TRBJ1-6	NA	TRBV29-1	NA	TGCAGCACCTGGACAGTTTATAATTCACCCCTCCACTTT	CSTWTVYNSPLHF
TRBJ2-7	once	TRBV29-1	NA	TGCAGCGGCGGGACTTCCTTTTACGAGCAGTACTTC	CSGGTSFYEQYF
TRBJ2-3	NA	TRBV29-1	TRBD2	TGCAGCGTGGTAGCGGGAGTACACACAGATACGCAGTATTTT	CSVVAGVHTDTQYF
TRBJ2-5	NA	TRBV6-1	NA	TGTGCCAGCAGTGGTCAAAGCGGGGAGACCCAGTACTTC	CASSGQSGETQYF
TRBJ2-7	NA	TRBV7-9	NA	TGTGCCAGCAGCTTAGTTGGTCTATGGTACGAGCAGTACTTC	CASSLVGLWYEQYF
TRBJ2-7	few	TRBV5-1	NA	TGCGCCAGCAGCAGCGGTTGGGAGCAGTACTTC	CASSSGWEQYF
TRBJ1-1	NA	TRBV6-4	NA	TGTGCCAGCAGCCCGACTGATTTAGAAACTGAAGCTTTCTTT	CASSPTDLETEAFF
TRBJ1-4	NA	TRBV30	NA	TGTGCCTGGGACCTAGGGGGAAGTCAAGAAAAACTGTTTTTT	CAWDLGGSQEKLFF
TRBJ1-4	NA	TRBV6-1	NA	TGTGCCAGCAGTGAAGTCGATCTGGGGAGTGAAAAACTGTTTTTT	CASSEVDLGSEKLFF
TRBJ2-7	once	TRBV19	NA	TGTGCCAGTAGTATAGACGGGAATAGCTACGAGCAGTACTTC	CASSIDGNSYEQYF
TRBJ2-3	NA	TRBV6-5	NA	TGTGCCAGCAGTGCCCGGGACTCCCCTGTGGATACGCAGTATTTT	CASSARDSPVDTQYF
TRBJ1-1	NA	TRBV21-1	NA	TGTGCCAGCAGCGCTAGGGGTATCGGACAGGGTAAGTGTGCTTTCTTT	CASSARGIGQGKCAFF
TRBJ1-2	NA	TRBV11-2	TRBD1	TGTGCCAGCAGCTTGGGGACAGCTTATGGCTACACCTTC	CASSLGTAYGYTF
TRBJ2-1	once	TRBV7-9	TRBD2	TGTGCCAGCAGCTCCCGGGCGGTTAGCGGGGGGGAAAAGTTCTTC	CASSSRAVSGGEKFF
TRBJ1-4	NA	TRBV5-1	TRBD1	TGCGCCAGCAGCTTGGGGTCAGGGGGCCTTGGTGTTGAAAAACTGTTTTTT	CASSLGSGGLGVEKLFF
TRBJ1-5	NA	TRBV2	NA	TGTGCCAGCAGTGAATATGGGAATCAGCCCCAGCATTTT	CASSEYGNQPQHF
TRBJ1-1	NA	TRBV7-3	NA	TGTGCCAGCAGCCCCTACAGGGACACTGAAGCTTTCTTT	CASSPYRDTEAFF
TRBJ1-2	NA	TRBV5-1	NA	TGCGCCAGCAGCTTGGGGGGCCTCAGGGGCTATGGCTACACCTTC	CASSLGGLRGYGYTF
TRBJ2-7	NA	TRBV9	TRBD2	TGTGCCAGCAGCCTTGGGACTAGCGGGGACGAGCAGTACTTC	CASSLGTSGDEQYF
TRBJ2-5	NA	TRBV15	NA	TGTGCCACCAGCAGACTATCTTACGGTGAGACCCAGTACTTC	CATSRLSYGETQYF
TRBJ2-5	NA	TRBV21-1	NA	TGTGCCAGCAGCAAAGGTTACAAGAGCCCACCGTTGGACGAGACCCAGTACTTC	CASSKGYKSPPLDETQYF
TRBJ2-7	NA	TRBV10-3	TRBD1	TGTGCCATCAGGGGGACAGGGTACGAGCAGTACTTC	CAIRGTGYEQYF
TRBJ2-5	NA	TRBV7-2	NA	TGTGCCAGCAGCTCGTTGCGGCGAGAGACCCAGTACTTC	CASSSLRRETQYF
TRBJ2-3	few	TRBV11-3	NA	TGTGCCAGCAGCGATCAGGGAGGCACAGATACGCAGTATTTT	CASSDQGGTDTQYF
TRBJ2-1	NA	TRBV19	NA	TGTGCCAGTAGTATACCCCCGGTGGGTGAGCAGTTCTTC	CASSIPPVGEQFF